This T cell receptor beta chain was obtained from a study of T cells in women clearing cervical HPV infection. In the study overall: Case blood drawn at lesion detection; control blood after infection cleared. Cases' blood sampling followed lesion detection by median around 23 weeks (90 to 200). HLA type stays a possible confounder, typing being limited.

Germline V CDR1 and CDR2: SSHAT, FNYEAQ (reference sequence). Trimming removed 1 base from V and 7 bases from J; junction bases left unmatched: 6. This CDR3 is 15 amino acids long. TCR beta CDR3 amplified by multiplex PCR from roughly 1,300 ng genomic DNA. Sequencing used immunoSEQ multiplex PCR; TCRdb keeps in-frame clones, though not all of them. This table holds about 30,000 clones. Concerning this clone itself: The read ends 3 residues shy of where the CDR3 ends; the end is completed using the germline J gene.

The chain has TRBV7-7 and TRBJ2-1; TRBD1 aligns across 8 bases. The clonotype originates from a woman between 18 and 70 years old with a cervical HPV16 infection that either progressed to CIN3+ or cleared (not recorded which). Source material: blood buffy coat. CDR3 sequence reads: CASSLGQGTRNEQFF. Incomplete CDR3 DNA: TGTGCCAGCAGCTTAGGACAGGGGACTCGGAATGAG.